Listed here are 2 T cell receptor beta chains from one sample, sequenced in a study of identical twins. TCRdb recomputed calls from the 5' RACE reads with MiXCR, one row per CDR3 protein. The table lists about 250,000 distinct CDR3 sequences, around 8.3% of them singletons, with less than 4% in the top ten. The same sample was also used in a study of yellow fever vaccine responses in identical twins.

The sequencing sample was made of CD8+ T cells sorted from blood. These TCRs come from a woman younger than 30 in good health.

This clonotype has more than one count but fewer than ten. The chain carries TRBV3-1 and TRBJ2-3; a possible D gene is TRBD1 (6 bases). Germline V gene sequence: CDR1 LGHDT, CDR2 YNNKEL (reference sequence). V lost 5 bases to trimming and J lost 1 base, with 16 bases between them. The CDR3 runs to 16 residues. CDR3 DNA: TGTGCCAGCAGCGCACCAGGGGAGTTCGGCACAGATACGCAGTATTTT. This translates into CASSAPGEFGTDTQYF.

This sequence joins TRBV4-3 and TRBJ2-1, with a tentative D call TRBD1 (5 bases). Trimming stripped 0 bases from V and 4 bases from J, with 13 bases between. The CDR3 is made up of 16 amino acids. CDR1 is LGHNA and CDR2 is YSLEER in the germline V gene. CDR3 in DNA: TGCGCCAGCAGCCAAGATGCAAGGGGCTCATACAATGAGCAGTTCTTC. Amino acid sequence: CASSQDARGSYNEQFF.